The clone carrying this TCR beta chain was counted between two and nine times. V was cut by 0 bases and J by 4 bases, with 18 bases left in between. Germline V gives CDR1 LGHNA, CDR2 YSLEER. The CDR3 contains 17 residues. The data were taken from a study of T-cell reconstitution after alpha-beta-depleted transplantation in children. Preparation of the TCRbeta library used unique molecular identifiers. TCRdb re-called the PCR reads with MiXCR, one entry per CDR3 protein. This table holds some 590,000 distinct CDR3 sequences, roughly a tenth found once. The source material was PBMCs from the stem cell graft donor, sampled from the stem cell graft. The chain employs TRBV4-3 and TRBJ1-1; perhaps TRBD1 as D (5 bases). The origin of this receptor is a human donor who donated a stem cell graft to a child with acute myeloid leukemia. The CDR3 here is CASSQERVGLGFTEAFF. The CDR3 DNA is TGCGCCAGCAGCCAAGAGAGGGTGGGGCTTGGATTCACTGAAGCTTTCTTT.